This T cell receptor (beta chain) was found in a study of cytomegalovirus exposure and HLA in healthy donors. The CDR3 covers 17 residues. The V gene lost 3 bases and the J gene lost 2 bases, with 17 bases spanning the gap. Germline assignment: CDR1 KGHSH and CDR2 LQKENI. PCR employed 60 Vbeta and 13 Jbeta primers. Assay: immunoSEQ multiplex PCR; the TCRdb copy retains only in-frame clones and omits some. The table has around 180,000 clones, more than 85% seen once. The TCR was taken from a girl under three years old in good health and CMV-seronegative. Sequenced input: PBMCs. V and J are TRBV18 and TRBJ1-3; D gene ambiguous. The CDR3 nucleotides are TGTGCCAGCTCACCGATGGCATTCGCTGAGGCTGGAAACACCATATATTTT. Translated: CASSPMAFAEAGNTIYF.